This T cell receptor (beta chain) was identified during a study of CXCR3-negative and CXCR3-positive naive CD8 T cells. About this clonotype: Antigen unknown.

Study outcomes and limitations: After cryopreservation, expression of CXCR3 was partially reduced, and most assays were run with fresh PBMCs. The study found comparably high diversity in both naive subsets and much lower diversity in memory CD8+ cells.

Germline V gene data show CDR1 as LGHNA and CDR2 as YSLEER. The length of the CDR3 is 15 residues. The authors prepared UMI-labeled TRB cDNA libraries by 5' RACE. TCRdb reworked the 5' RACE reads into one entry per CDR3 protein, no DNA. This specimen shows under 70,000 distinct CDR3 sequences; the ten leading clones hold 20% to 25%. At around 300,000 cells each, triplicate sorts were carried out for each CD8+ T cell subset. The chain uses TRBV4-3 and TRBJ2-2; there is no DNA to check the TCRdb D call of TRBD2. Sequencing was performed on memory CD8+ T cells from blood. This clonotype originated in a human donor in good health. Some clones in this sample may be carry-over from other donors' samples. The CDR3 loop reads CASSQDRGVAGELFF.